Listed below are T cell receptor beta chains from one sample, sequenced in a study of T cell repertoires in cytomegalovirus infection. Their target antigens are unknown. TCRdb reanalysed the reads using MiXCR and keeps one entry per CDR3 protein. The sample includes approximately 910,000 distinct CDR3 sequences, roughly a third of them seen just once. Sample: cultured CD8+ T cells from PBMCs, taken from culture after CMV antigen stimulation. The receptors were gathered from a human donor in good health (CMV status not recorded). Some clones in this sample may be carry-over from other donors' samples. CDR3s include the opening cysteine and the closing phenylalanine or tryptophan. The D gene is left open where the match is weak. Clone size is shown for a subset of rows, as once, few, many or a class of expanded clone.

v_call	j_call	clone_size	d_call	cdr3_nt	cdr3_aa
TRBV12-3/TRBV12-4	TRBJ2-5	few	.	TGTGCCAGCAGTAGCCGGGGGACCCAGTACTTC	CASSSRGTQYF
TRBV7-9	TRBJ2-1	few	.	TGTGCCAGCAGCTCGTCCCACGGCTACAATGAGCAGTTCTTC	CASSSSHGYNEQFF
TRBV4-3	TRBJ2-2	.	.	TGCGCCAGCAGCCAAGATCGACGGACAAAGACCGGGGAGCTGTTTTTT	CASSQDRRTKTGELFF
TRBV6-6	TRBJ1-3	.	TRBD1	TGTGCCAGCATGACAGGGCGCCTATCTGGAAACACCATATATTTT	CASMTGRLSGNTIYF
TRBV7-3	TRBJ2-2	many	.	TGTGCCAGCAGCTTAACCAACTTGGCAGGGGCGAACACCGGGGAGCTGTTTTTT	CASSLTNLAGANTGELFF
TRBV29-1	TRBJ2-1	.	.	TGCAGCGGGATGCGGGTCGGCTCCTACAATGAGCAGTTCTTC	CSGMRVGSYNEQFF
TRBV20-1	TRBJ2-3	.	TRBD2	TGCAGTGCTAGGCTAGCGGGGGGGCCTTCCACAGATACGCAGTATTTT	CSARLAGGPSTDTQYF
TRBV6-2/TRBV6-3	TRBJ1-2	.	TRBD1	TGTGCCAGCAGTTACACCCACGGGACAGGACTGTACATGAAATCCTATGGCTACACCTTC	CASSYTHGTGLYMKSYGYTF
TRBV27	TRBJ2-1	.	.	TGTGCCAGCAGTTTTGGGGGGCGTCTGAATGAGCAGTTCTTC	CASSFGGRLNEQFF
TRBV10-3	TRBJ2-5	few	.	TGTGCCATCACCGAGGACGATAAAGAGACCCAGTACTTC	CAITEDDKETQYF
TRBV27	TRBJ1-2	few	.	TGTGCCAGCAGTTTAGGACGGCATGTGGGCTACACCTTC	CASSLGRHVGYTF
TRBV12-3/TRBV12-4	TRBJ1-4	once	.	TGTGCCAGCAGTCCCCGAGGGTCAACTAATAAAAAACTGTTTTTT	CASSPRGSTNKKLFF
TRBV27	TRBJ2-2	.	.	TGTGCCAGCAGTTTCGAACCGACACCCCCGAACACCGGGGAGCTGTTTTTT	CASSFEPTPPNTGELFF
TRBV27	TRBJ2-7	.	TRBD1	TGTGCCAGCAGCCGGACAGGGAACGGCGACGAGCAGTACTTC	CASSRTGNGDEQYF
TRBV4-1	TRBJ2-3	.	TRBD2	TGCGCCAGCAGCCAAGGCCGCGGGGGGACAGATACGCAGTATTTT	CASSQGRGGTDTQYF
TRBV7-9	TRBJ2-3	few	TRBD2	TGTGCCAGCAGAGAGCGGGGTAGGACAGATACGCAGTATTTT	CASRERGRTDTQYF
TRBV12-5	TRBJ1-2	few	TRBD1	TGTGCTAGTAGCAGGGGACAGAACTATGGCTACACCTTC	CASSRGQNYGYTF
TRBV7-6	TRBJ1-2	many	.	TGTGCCAGCAGCCCAGGACAGTTCTATGGCTACACCTTC	CASSPGQFYGYTF
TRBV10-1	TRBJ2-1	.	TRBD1	TGCGCCAGCAGTGAGTGGACAGGGGATCTTAGCTCCTACAATGAGCAGTTCTTC	CASSEWTGDLSSYNEQFF
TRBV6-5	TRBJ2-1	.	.	TGTGCCAGCAGTTACTCGAAGGGCTATGAGCAGTTCTTC	CASSYSKGYEQFF
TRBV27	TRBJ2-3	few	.	TGTGCCAGCATCCCGAGGGGCAGGTACACAGATACGCAGTATTTT	CASIPRGRYTDTQYF
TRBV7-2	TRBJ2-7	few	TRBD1	TGTGCCAGCAGCCACCGGGACAGGGGAGCTTACGAGCAGTACTTC	CASSHRDRGAYEQYF
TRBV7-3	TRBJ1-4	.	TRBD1	TGTGCCAGCAGCTCCACGACAGGGGAGGTTGAAAAACTGTTTTTT	CASSSTTGEVEKLFF
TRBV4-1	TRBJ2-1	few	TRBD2	TGCGCCAGCAGCCAAGAAGGGACGGCGGGGGAGCTCTTGATCAATGAGCAGTTCTTC	CASSQEGTAGELLINEQFF
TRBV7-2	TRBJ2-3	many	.	TGTGCCAGCAGCACTGAAGGTTTTAGCACAGATACGCAGTATTTT	CASSTEGFSTDTQYF
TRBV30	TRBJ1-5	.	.	TGTGCCTGGAGTGTCTACGTCTATAGCAATCAGCCCCAGCATTTT	CAWSVYVYSNQPQHF
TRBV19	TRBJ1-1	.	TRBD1	TGTGCCAGTAGTATCCGGACAGGGTCTGAAGCTTTCTTT	CASSIRTGSEAFF
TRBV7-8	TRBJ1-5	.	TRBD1	TGTGCCAGCAGCTTAGACAGGGGGCGGGAAGGTCAGCCCCAGCATTTT	CASSLDRGREGQPQHF
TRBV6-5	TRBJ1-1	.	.	TGTGCCAGCAAGTCCCCACCGAACACTGAAGCTTTCTTT	CASKSPPNTEAFF
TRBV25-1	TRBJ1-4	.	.	TGTGCCAGCAGCGGGGGGTACCCTGAAAAACTGTTTTTT	CASSGGYPEKLFF
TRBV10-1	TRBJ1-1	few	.	TGCGCCAGCATTATTCCAGTTGGGATGAACACTGAAGCTTTCTTT	CASIIPVGMNTEAFF
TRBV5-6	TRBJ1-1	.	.	TGTGCCAGCAGCTTGGGGGGGCCCGCTGAAGCTTTCTTT	CASSLGGPAEAFF
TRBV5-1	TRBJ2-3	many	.	TGCGCCAGCAGCCTACTTGGGACGGAGTACACAGATACGCAGTATTTT	CASSLLGTEYTDTQYF
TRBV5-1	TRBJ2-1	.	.	TGCGCCAGCAGCTCCGGACAGCACAATGAGCAGTTCTTC	CASSSGQHNEQFF
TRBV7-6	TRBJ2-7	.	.	TGTGCCAGCAGCTTAGCCCAGCACCGGGACGACTGGCTGTGCTTC	CASSLAQHRDDWLCF
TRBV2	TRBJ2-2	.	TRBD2	TGTGCCAGCAGTTCCCTAGCGGCGAACACCGGGGAGCTGTTTTTT	CASSSLAANTGELFF
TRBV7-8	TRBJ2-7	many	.	TGTGCCAGCAGCCAGGACCCTTTCGTGCAGTACTTC	CASSQDPFVQYF
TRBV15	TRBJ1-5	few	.	TGTGCCACCAGCAGATATTACAGGGATAGCAATCAGCCCCAGCATTTT	CATSRYYRDSNQPQHF
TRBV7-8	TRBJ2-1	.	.	TGTGCCAGCAGCCAGGTCGGGCAGGGGGGATTTGAGCAGTTCTTC	CASSQVGQGGFEQFF
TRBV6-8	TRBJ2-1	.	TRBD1	TGTGCCAGCAGTCCCTGGGGGGGACAGGGGCGCATGGAGCAGTTCTTC	CASSPWGGQGRMEQFF
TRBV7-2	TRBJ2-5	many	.	TGTGCCAGCAGCTTAGTAGAGACCCAAGAGACCCAGTACTTC	CASSLVETQETQYF
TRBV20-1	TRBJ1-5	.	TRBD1	TGCAGTGCTAGAACGACGACAGGGAACAATCAGCCCCAGCATTTT	CSARTTTGNNQPQHF
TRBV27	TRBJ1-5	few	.	TGTGCCAGCAGCGTTGGTATTAATCAGCCCCAGCATTTT	CASSVGINQPQHF
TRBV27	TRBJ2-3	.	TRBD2	TGTGCCAGCAGTTCAACCCCTCCAGCGGGGGGGCCAGCAGATACGCAGTATTTT	CASSSTPPAGGPADTQYF
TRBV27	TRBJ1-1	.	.	TGTGCCAGCAGTTTGACAGCGATAAACACTGAAGCTTTCTTT	CASSLTAINTEAFF
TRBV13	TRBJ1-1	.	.	TGTGCCAGCAGCTTAGGCCCGGTAGGGGAGGGTGCCACTGAAGCTTTCTTT	CASSLGPVGEGATEAFF
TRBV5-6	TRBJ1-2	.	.	TGTGCCAGCAGCTTGGGGGGCGCAACCTCCAACTATGGCTACACCTTC	CASSLGGATSNYGYTF
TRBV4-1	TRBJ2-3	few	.	TGCGCCAGCAGCCAAGCCTTTAGCTTTGGGGCAGATACGCAGTATTTT	CASSQAFSFGADTQYF
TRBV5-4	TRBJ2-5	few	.	TGTGCCAGCAGCTTGGATAGGGGCGAAGAGACCCAGTACTTC	CASSLDRGEETQYF
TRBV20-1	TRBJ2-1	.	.	TGCAGTGCTACTCCTAAGGGGCGGGGCTCCTACAATGAGCAGTTCTTC	CSATPKGRGSYNEQFF
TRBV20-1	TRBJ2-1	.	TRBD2	TGCAGTGCTAAAACTGGACTAGCGGGGCTCTACAATGAGCAGTTCTTC	CSAKTGLAGLYNEQFF